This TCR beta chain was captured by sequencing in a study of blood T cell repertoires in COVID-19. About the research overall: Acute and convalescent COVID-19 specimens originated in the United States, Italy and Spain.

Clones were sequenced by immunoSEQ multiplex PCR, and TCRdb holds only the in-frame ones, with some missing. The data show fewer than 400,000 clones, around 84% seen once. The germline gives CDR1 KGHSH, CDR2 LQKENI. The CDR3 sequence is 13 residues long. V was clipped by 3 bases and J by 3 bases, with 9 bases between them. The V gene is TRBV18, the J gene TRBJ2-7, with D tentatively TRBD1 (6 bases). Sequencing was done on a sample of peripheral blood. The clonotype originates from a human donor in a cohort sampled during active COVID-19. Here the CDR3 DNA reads TGTGCCAGCTCACCGGAACAGGGCTACGAGCAGTACTTC. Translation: CASSPEQGYEQYF.